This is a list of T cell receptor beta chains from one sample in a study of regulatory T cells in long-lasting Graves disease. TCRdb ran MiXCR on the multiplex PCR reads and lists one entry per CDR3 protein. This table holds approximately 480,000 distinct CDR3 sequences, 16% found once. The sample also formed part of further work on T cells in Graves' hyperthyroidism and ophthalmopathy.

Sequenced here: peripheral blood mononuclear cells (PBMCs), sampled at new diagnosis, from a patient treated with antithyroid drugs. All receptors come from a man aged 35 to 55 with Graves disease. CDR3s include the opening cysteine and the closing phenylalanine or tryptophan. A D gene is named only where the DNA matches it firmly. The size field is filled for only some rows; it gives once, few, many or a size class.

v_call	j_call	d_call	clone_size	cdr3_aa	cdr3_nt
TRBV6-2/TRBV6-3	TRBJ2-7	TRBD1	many	CASRGTGSYEQYF	TGTGCCAGCAGGGGGACAGGGAGCTACGAGCAGTACTTC
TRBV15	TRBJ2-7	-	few	CATSREASYEQYF	TGTGCCACCAGCAGAGAAGCTTCCTACGAGCAGTACTTC
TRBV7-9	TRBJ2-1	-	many	CASSSPGLTYNEQFF	TGTGCCAGCAGCTCACCGGGACTCACCTACAATGAGCAGTTCTTC
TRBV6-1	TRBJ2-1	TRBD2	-	CASTPGTSGYSYNEQFF	TGTGCCAGCACTCCAGGGACTAGCGGATACTCCTACAATGAGCAGTTCTTC
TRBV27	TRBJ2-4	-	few	CASSFAGSNIQYF	TGTGCCAGCAGTTTCGCAGGGTCAAACATTCAGTACTTC
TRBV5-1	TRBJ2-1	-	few	CASSLARRSDEQFF	TGCGCCAGCAGCTTGGCGCGGAGGAGCGATGAGCAGTTCTTC
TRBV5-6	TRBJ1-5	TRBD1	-	CASKTRGKDQPQHF	TGTGCCAGCAAGACCAGGGGGAAGGATCAGCCCCAGCATTTT
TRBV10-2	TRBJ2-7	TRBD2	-	CASSYSGTSGSEQYF	TGTGCCAGCAGTTACTCGGGGACTAGCGGGAGCGAGCAGTACTTC
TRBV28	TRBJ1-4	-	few	CASSLRDSTTNEKLFF	TGTGCCAGCAGTTTAAGAGACAGCACAACTAATGAAAAACTGTTTTTT
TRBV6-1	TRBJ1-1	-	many	CASRFSDRPSRTEAFF	TGTGCCAGCAGATTTTCCGACAGACCCTCCAGGACTGAAGCTTTCTTT
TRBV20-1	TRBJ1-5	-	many	CSARESRGGNQPQHF	TGCAGTGCTAGAGAAAGCAGGGGTGGCAATCAGCCCCAGCATTTT
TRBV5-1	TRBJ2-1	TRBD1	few	CASSLEGQSYNEQFF	TGCGCCAGCAGCTTGGAGGGACAGTCCTACAATGAGCAGTTCTTC
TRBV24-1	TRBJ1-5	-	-	CATSDWGDPYNQPQHF	TGTGCCACCAGTGATTGGGGGGACCCTTACAATCAGCCCCAGCATTTT
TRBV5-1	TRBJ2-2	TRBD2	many	CASSPGLAGSGELFF	TGCGCCAGCAGCCCGGGACTAGCGGGATCCGGGGAGCTGTTTTTT
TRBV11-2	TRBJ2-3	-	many	CASSSPGPDTQYF	TGTGCCAGCAGCTCCCCCGGCCCAGATACGCAGTATTTT
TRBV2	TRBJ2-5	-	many	CASRWETQYF	TGTGCCAGCCGATGGGAGACCCAGTACTTC
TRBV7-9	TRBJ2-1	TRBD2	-	CASSLFSGRRNEQFF	TGTGCCAGCAGCTTATTTAGCGGGAGACGTAATGAGCAGTTCTTC
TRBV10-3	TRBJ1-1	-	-	CAISDRANTEAFF	TGTGCCATCAGTGACAGGGCGAACACTGAAGCTTTCTTT
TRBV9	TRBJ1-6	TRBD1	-	CASSKNRGINSPLHF	TGTGCCAGCAGCAAAAACAGGGGGATTAATTCACCCCTCCACTTT
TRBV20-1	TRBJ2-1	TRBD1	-	CSAETGWSYNEQFF	TGCAGTGCTGAGACAGGGTGGTCCTACAATGAGCAGTTCTTC
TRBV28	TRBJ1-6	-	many	CASTPTGRNNSPLHF	TGTGCCAGCACCCCGACCGGCAGGAACAATTCACCCCTCCACTTT
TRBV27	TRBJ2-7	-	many	CASSFRLATYEQYF	TGTGCCAGCAGTTTTCGGCTAGCGACCTACGAGCAGTACTTC
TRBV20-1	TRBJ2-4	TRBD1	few	CSAERTGVKNIQYF	TGCAGTGCTGAAAGGACAGGAGTCAAAAACATTCAGTACTTC
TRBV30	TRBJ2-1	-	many	CAWIRRGRLNEQFF	TGTGCCTGGATTAGGAGGGGGCGGTTGAATGAGCAGTTCTTC
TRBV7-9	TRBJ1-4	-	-	CASSIQGTNEKLLF	TGTGCCAGCAGTATCCAGGGGACTAATGAAAAACTGCTTTTT
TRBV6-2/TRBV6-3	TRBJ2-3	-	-	CASSTHRVGGTDTQYF	TGTGCCAGCAGTACCCACAGGGTAGGGGGCACAGATACGCAGTATTTT
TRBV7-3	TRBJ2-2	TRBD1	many	CASSSRGLGTGELFF	TGTGCCAGCAGCTCGAGGGGGCTCGGCACCGGGGAGCTGTTTTTT
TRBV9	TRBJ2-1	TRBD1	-	CASSQGQSSYNEQFF	TGTGCCAGCAGCCAGGGACAGAGCTCCTACAATGAGCAGTTCTTC
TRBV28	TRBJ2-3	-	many	CASSFELSNRAQYF	TGTGCCAGCAGTTTTGAGTTGAGCAACCGGGCGCAGTATTTT
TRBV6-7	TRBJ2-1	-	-	CATGEFEQFF	TGTGCCACCGGAGAGTTTGAGCAGTTCTTC
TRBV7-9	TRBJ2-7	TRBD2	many	CASSLASVGLAGGMLLEQYF	TGTGCCAGCAGCTTAGCGTCCGTGGGACTAGCGGGAGGAATGTTACTCGAGCAGTACTTC
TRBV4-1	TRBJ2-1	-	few	CASSQAGPSYNEQFF	TGCGCCAGCAGCCAAGCGGGGCCCTCCTACAATGAGCAGTTCTTC
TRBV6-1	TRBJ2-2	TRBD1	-	CASRTQGAVAGELFF	TGTGCCAGCAGAACACAGGGGGCTGTCGCCGGGGAGCTGTTTTTT
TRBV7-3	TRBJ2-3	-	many	CASSSQPSTDTQYF	TGTGCCAGCAGCTCACAACCGAGCACAGATACGCAGTATTTT
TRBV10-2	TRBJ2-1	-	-	CASSNTGTNSYNEQFF	TGCGCCAGCAGTAACACCGGGACCAACTCCTACAATGAGCAGTTCTTC
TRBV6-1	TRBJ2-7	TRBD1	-	CASRGSRDRGREQYF	TGTGCCAGCAGGGGCTCCCGGGACAGGGGGCGGGAGCAGTACTTC
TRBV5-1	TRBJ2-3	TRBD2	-	CASRALAGGADTQYF	TGCGCCAGCAGGGCCCTAGCGGGAGGAGCAGATACGCAGTATTTT
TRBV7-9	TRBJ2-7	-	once	CASSLGVLLEQYF	TGTGCCAGCAGCTTAGGTGTCCTCCTCGAGCAGTACTTC
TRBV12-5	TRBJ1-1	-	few	CASGLVRPGEMSTEAFF	TGTGCTAGTGGTTTGGTACGACCAGGCGAGATGAGCACTGAAGCTTTCTTT
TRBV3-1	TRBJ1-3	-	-	CASSQLGNSGNTIYF	TGTGCCAGCAGCCAGCTCGGGAATTCCGGAAACACCATATATTTT
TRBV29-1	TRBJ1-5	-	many	CSVEGRGRNQPQHF	TGCAGCGTTGAAGGCAGGGGAAGAAATCAGCCCCAGCATTTT